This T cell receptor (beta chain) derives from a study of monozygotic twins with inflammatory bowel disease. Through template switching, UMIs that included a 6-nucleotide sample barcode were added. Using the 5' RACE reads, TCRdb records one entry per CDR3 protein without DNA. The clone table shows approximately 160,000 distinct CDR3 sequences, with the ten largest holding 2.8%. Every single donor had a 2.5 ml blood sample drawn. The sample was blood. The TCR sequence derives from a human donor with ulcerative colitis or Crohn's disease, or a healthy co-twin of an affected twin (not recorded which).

This CDR3 reads CASSSLYSTDTQYF. V gene TRBV18 combines with J gene TRBJ2-3. The CDR3 contains 14 residues. Germline V gene sequence: CDR1 KGHSH, CDR2 LQKENI.